These 31 T cell receptor beta chains share one sample of origin, sequenced in a study of response to subunit inactivated influenza vaccine. MiXCR was run by TCRdb on the RT-PCR reads, yielding one entry per CDR3 protein. The sample includes 200,000 to 250,000 distinct CDR3 sequences, 9.5% to 15% of them seen just once. The sample was non-naive T cells sorted from PBMCs, taken about 14 days before vaccination. The receptors come from a man aged 50 or older who received an inactivated influenza vaccine.

J is TRBJ2-1 and V is TRBV7-8, with 7 bases fitting TRBD2. Trimming at V came to 5 bases and at J to 4 bases, leaving 17 bases not matched to a gene. The CDR3 extends over 18 amino acids. The germline V gene has CDR1 SGHVS and CDR2 FQNEAQ. The chain's CDR3 is CASSPTRGGTGRYNEQFF. The CDR3 DNA follows: TGTGCCAGCAGCCCCACGCGGGGAGGGACCGGTCGTTACAATGAGCAGTTCTTC. Looking up the rest from reference TRBV7-8 and TRBJ2-1 gives the full variable domain: GAGVSQSPRYKVAKRGQDVALRCDPISGHVSLFWYQQALGQGPEFLTYFQNEAQLDKSGLPSDRFFAERPEGSVSTLKIQRTQQEDSAVYLCASSPTRGGTGRYNEQFFGPGTRLTVL.

This clonotype has only a few counts. The V call is TRBV7-9, the J call TRBJ1-1, with TRBD1 matching over 7 bases. The CDR3 has 13 residues. Germline lookup yields CDR1 SEHNR and CDR2 FQNEAQ (reference sequence). V shed 3 bases and J 4 bases; nucleotides not matched to a gene: 2. The CDR3 DNA reads as TGTGCCAGCAGCTTCGCAGGGGGCACTGAAGCTTTCTTT. Translated, it gives CASSFAGGTEAFF.

This clonotype turned up a few times. The genes are TRBV7-8 and TRBJ1-6; 8 bases align to TRBD1. The J segment lost 10 bases and the V segment lost 3 bases, leaving 5 bases of the junction unmatched. Germline V gene data show CDR1 as SGHVS and CDR2 as FQNEAQ. This CDR3 is built from 14 residues. CDR3 nucleotides: TGTGCCAGCAGCTTCAGCAGGGGGCGGTCACCCCTCCACTTT. It translates to CASSFSRGRSPLHF.

This clonotype was picked up a small number of times. The chain employs TRBV19 and TRBJ2-7; D is perhaps TRBD2 (7 bases). The CDR3 runs to 20 residues. V was cut by 6 bases and J by 3 bases, with 33 bases left in between. Germline CDR1 and CDR2: LNHDA and SQIVND (reference sequence). The CDR3: CASSYRVIQGGLFSFYEQYF. Here the CDR3 DNA reads TGTGCCAGTAGCTACCGAGTCATACAGGGAGGGTTGTTCAGTTTCTACGAGCAGTACTTC. The full variable domain, with the rest looked up from reference TRBV19 and TRBJ2-7, is DGGITQSPKYLFRKEGQNVTLSCEQNLNHDAMYWYRQDPGQGLRLIYYSQIVNDFQKGDIAEGYSVSREKKESFPLTVTSAQKNPTAFYLCASSYRVIQGGLFSFYEQYFGPGTRLTVT.

This clonotype was found many times. The rearrangement uses TRBV12-3 or TRBV12-4 and TRBJ1-6, with 8 bases matching TRBD1. The CDR3 consists of 14 residues. The junction had 1 base not matched to a gene; V was cut back by 3 bases and J by 6 bases. The CDR3 loop is CASSLQGANSPLHF. DNA for the CDR3: TGTGCCAGCAGTTTGCAGGGGGCTAATTCACCCCTCCACTTT.

This chain connects TRBV3-1 to TRBJ2-1; D possibly uses TRBD1 or TRBD2 (5 bases each). The CDR3 spans 17 residues. Trimming left V 1 base short and J 6 bases short, with 19 bases between. CDR1 is LGHDT and CDR2 is YNNKEL in the germline V gene (reference sequence). CDR3 sequence reads: CASSQGPGLDPSNEQFF. Here the CDR3 DNA reads TGTGCCAGCAGCCAAGGCCCGGGGCTAGACCCTAGCAATGAGCAGTTCTTC.

This rearrangement joins TRBV28 to TRBJ2-7; 10 bases match TRBD1. Gene TRBJ2-1 matches the end of the DNA better, so the J call may be wrong. Per the germline V gene, CDR1 is MDHEN and CDR2 is SYDVKM. The CDR3 consists of 14 residues. The CDR3 sequence: CASISGTGAYEQFF. In DNA, the CDR3 is TGTGCCAGCATTTCTGGGACAGGGGCCTACGAGCAGTTCTTC.

Only a few counts were recorded for this clonotype. The rearrangement uses TRBV28 and TRBJ2-3, with a possible D match to TRBD2 (6 bases). Germline lookup yields CDR1 MDHEN and CDR2 SYDVKM. The CDR3 is 13 amino acids. V dropped 6 bases and J dropped 3 bases, with 10 bases sitting between them. This chain's CDR3 is CASRLRGTDTQYF. CDR3 bases: TGTGCCAGCAGACTTCGGGGGACAGATACGCAGTATTTT.

This clonotype was detected only a few times. The gene calls are TRBV4-1 and TRBJ2-2; 10 nucleotides line up with TRBD1. This CDR3 has 17 residues. Trimming at V came to 2 bases and at J to 6 bases, leaving 9 bases not matched to a gene. Germline CDR1 and CDR2: MGHRA and YSYEKL. The DNA of the CDR3 is TGCGCCAGCAGCCAACCGACAGGGGGCTTTAATCCCGGGGAGCTGTTTTTT. Translated: CASSQPTGGFNPGELFF.

The V gene is TRBV6-2 or TRBV6-3, the J gene TRBJ1-6, with no clear D. CDR1 is MNHEY and CDR2 is SVGEGT in the germline V gene. The V and J ends lost 7 bases and 9 bases respectively, with 10 bases between them. The CDR3 is 12 amino acids. The CDR3, as DNA: TGTGCCAGCAAAACGGGGATTTCACCCCTCCACTTT. This sequence encodes CASKTGISPLHF.

This clonotype was counted many times. The J gene is TRBJ1-4, the V gene TRBV6-5; the D is unclear. The CDR3 runs to 13 residues. Trimming stripped 1 base from V and 8 bases from J, with 8 bases between. CDR1 and CDR2 from the germline V gene are MNHEY and SVGAGI. CDR3 DNA sequence: TGTGCCAGCAGTTACTACCAAGGGGAAAAACTGTTTTTT. This translates into CASSYYQGEKLFF.

This clonotype was counted at least ten times. V gene TRBV24-1 combines with J gene TRBJ1-5, with a tentative D call TRBD1 (5 bases). Deletions cut 5 bases from V and 1 base from J, with 8 bases between. The germline gives CDR1 KGHDR, CDR2 SFDVKD. CDR3 size: 14 residues. CDR3 protein: CATSAGSSNQPQHF. DNA for the CDR3: TGTGCCACCAGTGCAGGGTCGAGCAATCAGCCCCAGCATTTT.

This clonotype was recorded at least ten times. The chain uses TRBV9 and TRBJ2-1; the match to TRBD2 covers 12 bases. Trimming took 1 base from V and 9 from J; bases not matched to a gene: 17. The germline CDR1 and CDR2 sequences are SGDLS and YYNGEE. The CDR3 runs 19 residues. The CDR3 protein is CASSVRATSGRRVEGEQFF. The CDR3 DNA reads as TGTGCCAGCAGCGTAAGGGCGACTAGCGGGAGAAGGGTTGAGGGTGAGCAGTTCTTC. The variable domain in full, with the rest retrieved from reference TRBV9 and TRBJ2-1, is DSGVTQTPKHLITATGQRVTLRCSPRSGDLSVYWYQQSLDQGLQFLIQYYNGEERAKGNILERFSAQQFPDLHSELNLSSLELGDSALYFCASSVRATSGRRVEGEQFFGPGTRLTVL.

This sequence joins TRBV4-3 and TRBJ1-4, with TRBD1 as a possible D gene (5 bases). The length of the CDR3 is 17 residues. CDR1 is LGHNA and CDR2 is YSLEER in the germline V gene. The V gene lost 3 bases and the J gene lost 5 bases, with 19 bases spanning the gap. In nucleotides, the CDR3 is TGCGCCAGCAGCCACACCGGGACCATCGGCGGGAATGAAAAACTGTTTTTT. Its protein is CASSHTGTIGGNEKLFF.

The sample holds a few counts of this clonotype. The DNA of the CDR3 is TGTGCCAGCAGCCCATCCGGAACAGGGACAGATACGCAGTATTTT. It codes for CASSPSGTGTDTQYF. The chain has TRBV7-2 and TRBJ2-3; D may be TRBD1 (6 bases). The V and J ends lost 5 bases and 3 bases respectively, with 15 bases between them. CDR1 SGHTA and CDR2 FQGNSA come from the germline V gene. CDR3 length equals 15 residues.

This sequence joins TRBV20-1 and TRBJ2-5; 9 positions match TRBD2. Trimming cost V 4 bases and J 4 bases; bases outside gene matches: 7. This CDR3 has 14 residues. Germline loops: CDR1 DFQATT, CDR2 SNEGSKA (reference sequence). Here the CDR3 DNA reads TGCAGTGCTAAAGGCGGGGGGGCCGCAGAGACCCAGTACTTC. The encoded protein is CSAKGGGAAETQYF.

This clonotype has a count of ten or more. Here the CDR3 DNA reads TGCGCCAGCAGAAAACCGGGACAGAATCTCTACGAGCAGTACTTC. This encodes CASRKPGQNLYEQYF. This chain joins TRBV5-1 and TRBJ2-7; 7 bases align to TRBD1. The CDR3 is made up of 15 amino acids. The trim removed 5 bases at V and 3 bases at J, leaving 11 bases unmatched. Germline V lookup: CDR1 SGHRS, CDR2 YFSETQ.

CDR3 in amino acids: CASSSGTSGGTDTQYF. The CDR3 nucleotides are TGTGCCAGCAGCTCCGGGACTAGCGGGGGGACAGATACGCAGTATTTT. The genes are TRBV5-4 and TRBJ2-3; TRBD2 matches 15 bases. The CDR3 consists of 16 residues. Trimming at V came to 3 bases and at J to 3 bases, leaving 2 bases not matched to a gene. The germline V gene has CDR1 SGHNT and CDR2 YYREEE (reference sequence).

The V gene is TRBV7-2, the J gene TRBJ2-7; D is perhaps TRBD2 (6 bases). Germline V CDR1 and CDR2: SGHTA, FQGNSA. The V end lost 1 base, the J end lost 3 bases, and 13 bases lay between the germline ends. This CDR3 comprises 15 residues. The DNA for the CDR3 is TGTGCCAGCAGCTTAGTCGGGGGAATGTACTACGAGCAGTACTTC. It yields the protein CASSLVGGMYYEQYF.

This clonotype was detected only a few times. The V call is TRBV4-2, the J call TRBJ1-2; D is uncertain. CDR1 and CDR2 (germline): LGHNA, YNFKEQ. Trimming removed 0 bases from V and 0 bases from J, with 8 bases in between. CDR3 length: 15 amino acids. The CDR3 DNA reads as TGTGCCAGCAGCCAAGACTTACGAACTAACTATGGCTACACCTTC. Its protein is CASSQDLRTNYGYTF.

In this sample, this clonotype turned up a few times. This chain joins TRBV3-1 and TRBJ1-3, with D unclear. This CDR3 is built from 15 residues. Germline V CDR1 and CDR2: LGHDT, YNNKEL (reference sequence). The V and J ends lost 1 base and 2 bases respectively, with 9 bases between them. The CDR3 protein is CASSQVQRAGNTIYF. Here the CDR3 DNA reads TGTGCCAGCAGCCAAGTTCAACGGGCTGGAAACACCATATATTTT. The full variable domain, completed using reference TRBV3-1 and TRBJ1-3, is DTAVSQTPKYLVTQMGNDKSIKCEQNLGHDTMYWYKQDSKKFLKIMFSYNNKELIINETVPNRFSPKSPDKAHLNLHINSLELGDSAVYFCASSQVQRAGNTIYFGEGSWLTVV.

This clonotype was counted at least ten times. V and J are TRBV10-3 and TRBJ1-6, with TRBD1 identical over 7 bases. V lost 6 bases, J lost 10 bases, and 9 bases stayed unmatched. Germline V CDR1 and CDR2: ENHRY, SYGVKD. CDR3 length: 14 residues. Here the CDR3 DNA reads TGTGCCATCAGCCAACAGGGGAGGGAGTCACCCCTCCACTTT. This encodes CAISQQGRESPLHF.

The rearrangement links TRBV20-1 to TRBJ2-5; TRBD2 might be the D (5 bases). This CDR3 has 16 amino acids. Germline V gives CDR1 DFQATT, CDR2 SNEGSKA (reference sequence). The V end lost 0 bases, the J end lost 5 bases, and 19 bases lay between the germline ends. CDR3 sequence (DNA): TGCAGTGCTAGAGATAAGGGTTGGAGGATTCACGAGACCCAGTACTTC. Residues: CSARDKGWRIHETQYF.

This chain uses TRBV5-6 with TRBJ2-4, with TRBD2 as a possible D gene (6 bases). Trimming removed 5 bases at V and 0 bases at J, with 12 bases between. CDR1 is SGHDT and CDR2 is YYEEEE in the germline V gene. This CDR3 comprises 15 residues. The CDR3 protein is CASSPWTIAKNIQYF. In DNA form, the CDR3 reads TGTGCCAGCAGTCCTTGGACTATAGCCAAAAACATTCAGTACTTC.

This clonotype was recorded a few times. The J gene is TRBJ2-7, the V gene TRBV7-2; no clear D gene. Germline loops: CDR1 SGHTA, CDR2 FQGNSA. V lost 5 bases and J 4 bases, leaving 6 bases between the germline ends. CDR3 length: 11 residues. CDR3 residues: CASSMFYEQYF. CDR3 bases: TGTGCCAGCAGCATGTTTTACGAGCAGTACTTC.

On this clonotype itself: A much larger clone differs by one base, so this may be a read error. The V and J genes are TRBV6-4 and TRBJ2-1, with D possibly being TRBD1 or TRBD2 (5 bases each). The V gene's germline CDR1 is MRHNA and CDR2 SNTAGT. This CDR3 region has 14 residues. The CDR3 DNA reads TGTGCCAGTAGTGTGAGGGGACCCTACAATGAGCAGTTCTTC. This translates into CASSVRGPYNEQFF.

This clonotype was picked up a small number of times. CDR3 nucleotide sequence: TGTGCCAGCAGCCTCTCGCGGGGGGCCCTACCCAAGGGCGAAGATACGCAGTATTTT. Translated: CASSLSRGALPKGEDTQYF. J is TRBJ2-3 and V is TRBV7-8; 8 bases are shared with TRBD2. Germline loops: CDR1 SGHVS, CDR2 FQNEAQ. V lost 5 bases, J lost 5 bases, and 21 bases stayed unmatched. The CDR3 has 19 amino acids. Full variable domain (remainder filled in from reference TRBV7-8 and TRBJ2-3): GAGVSQSPRYKVAKRGQDVALRCDPISGHVSLFWYQQALGQGPEFLTYFQNEAQLDKSGLPSDRFFAERPEGSVSTLKIQRTQQEDSAVYLCASSLSRGALPKGEDTQYFGPGTRLTVL.

This clonotype appeared a few times. This chain joins TRBV7-2 and TRBJ2-4; D possibly corresponds to TRBD2 (5 bases). V was cut by 6 bases and J by 1 base, with 10 bases left in between. The CDR3 loop spans 14 amino acids. The germline V gene has CDR1 SGHTA and CDR2 FQGNSA. The CDR3 DNA is TGTGCCAGCAGGGAGGATATGGCCAAAAACATTCAGTACTTC. Its translation: CASREDMAKNIQYF.

This clonotype was observed at least ten times. The CDR3 spells CASSYSGLGAGELFF. DNA for the CDR3: TGTGCCAGCAGTTATTCGGGACTTGGAGCCGGGGAGCTGTTTTTT. The chain is built from TRBV6-2 or TRBV6-3 and TRBJ2-2, with D possibly TRBD2 on 6 matching bases. V was pared by 3 bases and J by 6 bases, with 14 bases between. Germline values: CDR1 MNHEY, CDR2 SVGEGT. CDR3 length: 15 residues.

This clonotype was recorded a few times. The genes are TRBV5-5 and TRBJ2-1; 9 bases map to TRBD1. CDR1 and CDR2 (germline): SGHKS, YYEKEE (reference sequence). V was pared by 4 bases and J by 3 bases, with 5 bases of the junction left unmatched. CDR3 length: 15 amino acids. The CDR3: CASSPGTGYYNEQFF. DNA for the CDR3: TGTGCCAGCAGCCCGGGGACAGGGTACTACAATGAGCAGTTCTTC.

The chain joins TRBV6-1 to TRBJ1-5, with 7 bases identical to TRBD1. V was clipped by 2 bases and J by 3 bases; unmatched bases: 4. The V gene's germline CDR1 is MNHNS and CDR2 SASEGT. There are 15 residues in the CDR3. CDR3 coding DNA: TGTGCCAGCAGTGAAATGGGACAGAACAATCAGCCCCAGCATTTT. Residues: CASSEMGQNNQPQHF.